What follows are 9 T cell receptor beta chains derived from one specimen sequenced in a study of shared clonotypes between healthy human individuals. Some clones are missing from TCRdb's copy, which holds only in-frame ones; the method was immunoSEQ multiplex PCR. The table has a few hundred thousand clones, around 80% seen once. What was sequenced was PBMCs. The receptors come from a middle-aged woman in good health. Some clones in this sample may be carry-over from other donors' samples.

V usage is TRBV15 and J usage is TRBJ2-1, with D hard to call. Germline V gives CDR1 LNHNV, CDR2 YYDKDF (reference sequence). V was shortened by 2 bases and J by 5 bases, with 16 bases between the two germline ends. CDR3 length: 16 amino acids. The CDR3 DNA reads TGTGCCACCAGCAGACCAGGTTCCGGCGTCAACAATGAGCAGTTCTTC. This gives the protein CATSRPGSGVNNEQFF.

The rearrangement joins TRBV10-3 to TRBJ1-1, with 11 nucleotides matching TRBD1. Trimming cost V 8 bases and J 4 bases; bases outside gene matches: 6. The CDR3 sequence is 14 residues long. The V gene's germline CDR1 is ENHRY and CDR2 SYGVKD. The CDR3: CAIQTGQGVTEAFF. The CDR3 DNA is TGTGCCATCCAGACGGGACAGGGGGTCACTGAAGCTTTCTTT.

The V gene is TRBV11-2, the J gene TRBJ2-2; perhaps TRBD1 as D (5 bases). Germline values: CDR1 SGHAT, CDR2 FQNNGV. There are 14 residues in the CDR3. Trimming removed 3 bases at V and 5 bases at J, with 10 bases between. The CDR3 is CASSLGGHTGELFF. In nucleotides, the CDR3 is TGTGCCAGCAGCTTGGGCGGACATACCGGGGAGCTGTTTTTT.

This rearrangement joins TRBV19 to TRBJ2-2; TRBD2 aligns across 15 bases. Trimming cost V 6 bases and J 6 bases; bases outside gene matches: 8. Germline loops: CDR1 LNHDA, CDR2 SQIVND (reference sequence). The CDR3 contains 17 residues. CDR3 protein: CASRGTSGRNGSGELFF. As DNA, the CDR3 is TGTGCCAGTAGGGGGACTAGCGGGAGGAATGGGTCCGGGGAGCTGTTTTTT.

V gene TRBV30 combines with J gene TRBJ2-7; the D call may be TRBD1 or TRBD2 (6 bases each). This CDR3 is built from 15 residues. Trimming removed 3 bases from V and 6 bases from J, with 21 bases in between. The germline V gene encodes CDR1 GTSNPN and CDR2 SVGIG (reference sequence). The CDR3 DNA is TGTGCCTGGAGGGTTACCTTCAGGGGAGGAGGCGAGCAGTACTTC. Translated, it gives CAWRVTFRGGGEQYF.

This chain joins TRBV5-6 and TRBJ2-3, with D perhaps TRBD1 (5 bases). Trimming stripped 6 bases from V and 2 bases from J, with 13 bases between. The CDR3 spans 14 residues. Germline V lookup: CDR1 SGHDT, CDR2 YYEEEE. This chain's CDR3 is CASTTDIYTDTQYF. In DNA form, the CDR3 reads TGTGCCAGCACCACGGACATTTACACAGATACGCAGTATTTT.

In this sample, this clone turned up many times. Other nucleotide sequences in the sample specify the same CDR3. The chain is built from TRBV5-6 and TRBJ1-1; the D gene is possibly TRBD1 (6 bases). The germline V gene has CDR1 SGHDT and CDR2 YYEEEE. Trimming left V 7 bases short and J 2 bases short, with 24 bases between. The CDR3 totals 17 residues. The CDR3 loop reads CASHYMTGLLDNTEAFF. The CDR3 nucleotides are TGTGCCAGCCACTATATGACAGGTTTACTTGATAACACTGAAGCTTTCTTT.

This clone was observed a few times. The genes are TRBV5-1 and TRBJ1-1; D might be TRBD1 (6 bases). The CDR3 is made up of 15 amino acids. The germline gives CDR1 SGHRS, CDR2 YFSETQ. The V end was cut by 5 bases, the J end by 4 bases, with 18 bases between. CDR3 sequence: CASSLNPGGGTEAFF. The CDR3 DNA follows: TGCGCCAGCAGTCTCAACCCCGGGGGCGGCACTGAAGCTTTCTTT.

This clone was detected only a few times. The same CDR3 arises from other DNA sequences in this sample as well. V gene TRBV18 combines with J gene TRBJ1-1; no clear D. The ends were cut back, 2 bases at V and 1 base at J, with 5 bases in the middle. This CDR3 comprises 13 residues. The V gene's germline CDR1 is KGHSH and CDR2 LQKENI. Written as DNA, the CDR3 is TGTGCCAGCTCACCAGTCAGGAACACTGAAGCTTTCTTT. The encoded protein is CASSPVRNTEAFF. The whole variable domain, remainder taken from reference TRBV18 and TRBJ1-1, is NAGVMQNPRHLVRRRGQEARLRCSPMKGHSHVYWYRQLPEEGLKFMVYLQKENIIDESGMPKERFSAEFPKEGPSILRIQQVVRGDSAAYFCASSPVRNTEAFFGQGTRLTVV.